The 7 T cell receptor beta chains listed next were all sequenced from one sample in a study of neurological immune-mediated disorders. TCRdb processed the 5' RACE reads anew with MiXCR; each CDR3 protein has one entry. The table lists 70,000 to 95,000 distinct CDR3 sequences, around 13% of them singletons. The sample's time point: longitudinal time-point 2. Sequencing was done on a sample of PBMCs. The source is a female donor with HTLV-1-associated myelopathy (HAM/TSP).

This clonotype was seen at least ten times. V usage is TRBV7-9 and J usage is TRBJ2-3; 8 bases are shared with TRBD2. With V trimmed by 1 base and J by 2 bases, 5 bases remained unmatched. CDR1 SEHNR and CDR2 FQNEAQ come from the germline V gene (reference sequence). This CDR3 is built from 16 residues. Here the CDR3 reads CASSLERGLHTDTQYF. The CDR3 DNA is TGTGCCAGCAGCTTAGAGCGGGGGTTACACACAGATACGCAGTATTTT.

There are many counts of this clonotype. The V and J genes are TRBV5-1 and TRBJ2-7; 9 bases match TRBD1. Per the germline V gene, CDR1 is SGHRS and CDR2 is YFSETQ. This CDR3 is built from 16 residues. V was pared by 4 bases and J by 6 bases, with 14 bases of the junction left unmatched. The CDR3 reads CASSGGRLGQGREQYF. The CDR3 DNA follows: TGCGCCAGCAGCGGCGGCCGGTTAGGACAGGGGCGCGAGCAGTACTTC.

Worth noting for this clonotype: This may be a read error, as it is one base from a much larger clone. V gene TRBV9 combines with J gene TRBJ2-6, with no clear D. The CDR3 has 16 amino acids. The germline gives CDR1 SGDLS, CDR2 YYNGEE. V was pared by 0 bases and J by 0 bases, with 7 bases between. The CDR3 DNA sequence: TGTGCCAGCAGCGTAGGGACGTTCTCTGGGGCCAACGTCCTGACTTTC. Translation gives CASSVGTFSGANVLTF.

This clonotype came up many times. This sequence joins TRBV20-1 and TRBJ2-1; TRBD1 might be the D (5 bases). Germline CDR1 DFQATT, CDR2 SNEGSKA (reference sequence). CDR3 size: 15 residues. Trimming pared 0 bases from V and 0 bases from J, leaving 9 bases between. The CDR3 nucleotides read TGCAGTGCTAGAGACAGGGCCCGCTCCTACAATGAGCAGTTCTTC. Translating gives CSARDRARSYNEQFF.

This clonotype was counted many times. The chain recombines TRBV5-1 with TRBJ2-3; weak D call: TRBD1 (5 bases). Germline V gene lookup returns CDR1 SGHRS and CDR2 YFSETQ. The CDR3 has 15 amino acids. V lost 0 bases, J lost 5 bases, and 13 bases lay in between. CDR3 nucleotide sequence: TGCGCCAGCAGCTTGGCCTTAGGGGCCTTAGATACGCAGTATTTT. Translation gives CASSLALGALDTQYF.

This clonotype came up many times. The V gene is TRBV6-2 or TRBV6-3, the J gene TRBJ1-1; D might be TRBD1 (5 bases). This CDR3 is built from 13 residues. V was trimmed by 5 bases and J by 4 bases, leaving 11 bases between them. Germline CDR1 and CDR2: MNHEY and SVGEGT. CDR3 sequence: CASSRVGGTEAFF. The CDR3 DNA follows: TGTGCCAGCAGTAGGGTCGGGGGCACTGAAGCTTTCTTT.

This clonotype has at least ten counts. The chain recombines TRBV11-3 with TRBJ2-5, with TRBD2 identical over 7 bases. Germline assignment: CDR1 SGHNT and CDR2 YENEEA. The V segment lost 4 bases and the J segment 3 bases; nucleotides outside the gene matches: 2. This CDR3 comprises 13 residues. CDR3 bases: TGTGCCAGCAGCTCGGGGGGTAAAGAGACCCAGTACTTC. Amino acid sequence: CASSSGGKETQYF.